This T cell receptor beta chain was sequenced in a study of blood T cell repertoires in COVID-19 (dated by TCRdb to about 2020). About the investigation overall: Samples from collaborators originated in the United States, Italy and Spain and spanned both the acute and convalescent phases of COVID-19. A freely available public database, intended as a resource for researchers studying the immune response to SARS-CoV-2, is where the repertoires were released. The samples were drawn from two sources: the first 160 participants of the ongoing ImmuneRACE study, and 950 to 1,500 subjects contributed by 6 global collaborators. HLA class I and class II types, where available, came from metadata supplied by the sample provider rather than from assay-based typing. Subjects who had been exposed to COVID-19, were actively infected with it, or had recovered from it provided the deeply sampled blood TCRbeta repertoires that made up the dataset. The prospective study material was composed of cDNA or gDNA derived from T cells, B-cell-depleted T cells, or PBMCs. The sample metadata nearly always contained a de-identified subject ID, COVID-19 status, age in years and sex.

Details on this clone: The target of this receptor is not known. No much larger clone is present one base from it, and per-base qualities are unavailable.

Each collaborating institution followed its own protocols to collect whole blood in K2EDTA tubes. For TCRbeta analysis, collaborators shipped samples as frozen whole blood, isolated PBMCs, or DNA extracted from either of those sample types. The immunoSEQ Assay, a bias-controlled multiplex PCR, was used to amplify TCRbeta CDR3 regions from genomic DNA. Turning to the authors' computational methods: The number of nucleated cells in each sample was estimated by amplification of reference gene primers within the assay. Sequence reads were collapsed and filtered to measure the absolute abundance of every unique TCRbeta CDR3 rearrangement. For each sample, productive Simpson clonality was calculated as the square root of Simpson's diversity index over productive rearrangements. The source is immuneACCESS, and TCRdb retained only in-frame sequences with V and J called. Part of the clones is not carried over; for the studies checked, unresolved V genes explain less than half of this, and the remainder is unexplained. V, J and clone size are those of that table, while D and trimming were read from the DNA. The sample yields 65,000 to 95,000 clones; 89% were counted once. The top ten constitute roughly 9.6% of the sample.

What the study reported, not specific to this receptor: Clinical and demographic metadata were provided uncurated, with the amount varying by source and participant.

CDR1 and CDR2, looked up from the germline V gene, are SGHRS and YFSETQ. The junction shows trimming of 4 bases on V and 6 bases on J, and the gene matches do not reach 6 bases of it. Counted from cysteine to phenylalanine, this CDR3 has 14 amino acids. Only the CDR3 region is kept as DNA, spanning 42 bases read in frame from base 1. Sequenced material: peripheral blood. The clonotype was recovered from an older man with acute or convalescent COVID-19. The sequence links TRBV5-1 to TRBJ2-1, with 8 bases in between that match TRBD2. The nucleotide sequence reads TGCGCCAGCAGCCGGGAGGGCCTGGGCAATGAGCAGTTCTTC. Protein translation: CASSREGLGNEQFF.